The 11 T cell receptor beta chains in this list originate from one sample, sequenced in a study of vaccination and CD4 T cells after COVID-19. The study sequenced cultured CD4+ T cell DNA using the Oncomine TCR Beta short-read assay. TCRdb re-derived calls from the PCR reads in MiXCR, one entry per CDR3 protein. The data show thousands of distinct CDR3 sequences, with roughly 29% seen just once and less than 40% held by the top ten. What these receptors recognize is not known. Treatment defined: approximately nine-day PBMC culture with coronavirus spike peptide pools or control peptides (ViraFEST assay). Unexposed donor CD4+ T cells predated the COVID-19 pandemic, collected 2011-2018. The specimen was CD4+ T cells from blood, cultured in vitro. All receptors come from a human donor in good health.

The chain combines TRBV18 with TRBJ1-1; D gene unclear. Per germline, CDR1 KGHSH and CDR2 LQKENI. The CDR3 contains 16 residues. V gave up 2 bases and J gave up 0 bases, with 13 bases separating them. Written as DNA, the CDR3 is TGTGCCAGCTCACCAGGGAGTGCAGCCGTGAACACTGAAGCTTTCTTT. Encoded protein: CASSPGSAAVNTEAFF. Looking up the rest from reference TRBV18 and TRBJ1-1 gives the full variable domain: NAGVMQNPRHLVRRRGQEARLRCSPMKGHSHVYWYRQLPEEGLKFMVYLQKENIIDESGMPKERFSAEFPKEGPSILRIQQVVRGDSAAYFCASSPGSAAVNTEAFFGQGTRLTVV.

This chain joins TRBV5-1 and TRBJ2-3; D may be TRBD1 (6 bases). V was trimmed by 0 bases and J by 2 bases, leaving 16 bases between them. Germline V gene sequence: CDR1 SGHRS, CDR2 YFSETQ. This CDR3 has 17 amino acids. This CDR3 is CASSLGLQGPFTDTQYF. The CDR3 DNA reads TGCGCCAGCAGCTTGGGACTACAGGGTCCGTTCACAGATACGCAGTATTTT.

This clonotype appeared a few times. DNA for the CDR3: TGTGCCAGCAGCTGGGGGGACACTGAAGCTTTCTTT. Protein sequence: CASSWGDTEAFF. This chain uses TRBV7-2 with TRBJ1-1; D might be TRBD1 (5 bases). The germline V and J ends were trimmed by 4 bases and 3 bases, with 6 bases remaining between them. The CDR3 contains 12 residues. Germline V gene lookup returns CDR1 SGHTA and CDR2 FQGNSA.

This clonotype occurred a few times. J is TRBJ1-1 and V is TRBV21-1; TRBD1 is the table's D call and was not checked against the DNA. TRBV21-1 is a pseudogene locus. The CDR3 has 17 amino acids. The CDR3 loop reads CASSCTGTQGPNTEAFF. In nucleotides, the CDR3 is TGTGCCAGCAGCTGTACCGGGACACAGGGACCGAACACTGAAGCTTTCTTT.

This clonotype qualifies as large. The rearrangement links TRBV7-8 to TRBJ1-1; the D gene is possibly TRBD1 (6 bases). CDR1 and CDR2 (germline): SGHVS, FQNEAQ. Trimming pared 4 bases from V and 7 bases from J, leaving 13 bases between. The CDR3 is 13 amino acids. CDR3 in amino acids: CASSSPGGLEAFF. The CDR3 DNA reads TGTGCCAGCAGCTCTCCGGGGGGGCTTGAAGCTTTCTTT. Based on the CDR3 plus reference TRBV7-8 and TRBJ1-1, the full variable domain is GAGVSQSPRYKVAKRGQDVALRCDPISGHVSLFWYQQALGQGPEFLTYFQNEAQLDKSGLPSDRFFAERPEGSVSTLKIQRTQQEDSAVYLCASSSPGGLEAFFGQGTRLTVV.

The J gene is TRBJ1-1, the V gene TRBV20-1; D not resolved. In germline, CDR1 is DFQATT, CDR2 SNEGSKA (reference sequence). Trimming took off 5 bases at V and 1 base at J, with 14 bases between the two ends. The CDR3 consists of 14 residues. CDR3 DNA sequence: TGCAGTGCTCCAACAGAATTGAAGAACACTGAAGCTTTCTTT. As protein: CSAPTELKNTEAFF.

This sequence joins TRBV30 and TRBJ1-5; no clear D. V shed 0 bases and J shed 0 bases, with 15 bases lying between them. The germline V gene has CDR1 GTSNPN and CDR2 SVGIG (reference sequence). There are 17 residues in the CDR3. CDR3 amino acids: CAWSVQLNSNSNQPQHF. DNA of the CDR3: TGTGCCTGGAGTGTACAGTTGAACAGTAATAGCAATCAGCCCCAGCATTTT.

In its sample, this clonotype was seen a few times. The chain recombines TRBV27 with TRBJ1-6; 9 positions agree with TRBD1. CDR3 length: 15 residues. From germline, CDR1 is MNHEY and CDR2 SMNVEV (reference sequence). The V segment lost 3 bases and the J segment 9 bases; nucleotides outside the gene matches: 6. CDR3 DNA sequence: TGTGCCAGCAGTTTCGGGACAGGGAATTTTTCACCCCTCCACTTT. Translating it yields CASSFGTGNFSPLHF.

This clonotype showed up just a few times. V gene TRBV7-9 combines with J gene TRBJ1-5; weak D call: TRBD1 (5 bases). The germline V and J ends were trimmed by 1 base and 9 bases, with 16 bases remaining between them. Germline V gene data show CDR1 as SEHNR and CDR2 as FQNEAQ (reference sequence). The CDR3 has 15 amino acids. The CDR3 nucleotides read TGTGCCAGCAGCTTAGATGGGAGGGGCCGAGGGCCCCAGCATTTT. Translation gives CASSLDGRGRGPQHF.

This clonotype was seen a few times. The CDR3 protein is CASSFFLTDHNEQFF. The CDR3 DNA is TGTGCCAGCAGCTTTTTTTTGACAGATCACAATGAGCAGTTCTTC. The chain carries TRBV7-9 and TRBJ2-1; TRBD1 is a possible D gene (5 bases). Germline V gives CDR1 SEHNR, CDR2 FQNEAQ (reference sequence). The CDR3 spans 15 residues. Trimming took off 3 bases at V and 5 bases at J, with 14 bases between the two ends.

V and J are TRBV7-3 and TRBJ1-1, with a tentative D call TRBD1 (5 bases). Germline-derived CDR1 and CDR2 are SGHTA and FQGTGA. V was trimmed by 1 base and J by 3 bases, leaving 12 bases between them. This CDR3 spans 15 amino acids. For the CDR3, the DNA is TGTGCCAGCAGCTTAATACTAGTAGGGGACACTGAAGCTTTCTTT. Protein product: CASSLILVGDTEAFF.